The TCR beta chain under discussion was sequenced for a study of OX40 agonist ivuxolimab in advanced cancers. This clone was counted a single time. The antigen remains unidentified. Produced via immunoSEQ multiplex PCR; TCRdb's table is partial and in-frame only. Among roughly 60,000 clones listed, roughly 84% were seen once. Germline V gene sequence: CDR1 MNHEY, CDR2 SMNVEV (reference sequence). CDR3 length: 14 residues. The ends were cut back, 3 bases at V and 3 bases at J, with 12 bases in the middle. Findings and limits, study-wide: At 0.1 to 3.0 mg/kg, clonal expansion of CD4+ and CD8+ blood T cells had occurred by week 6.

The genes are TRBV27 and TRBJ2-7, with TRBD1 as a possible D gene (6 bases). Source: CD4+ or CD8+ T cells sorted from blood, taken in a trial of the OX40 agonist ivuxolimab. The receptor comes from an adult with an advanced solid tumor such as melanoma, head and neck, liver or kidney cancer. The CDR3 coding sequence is TGTGCCAGCAGTTTTGGGGGCCCGGACTACGAGCAGTACTTC. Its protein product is CASSFGGPDYEQYF.